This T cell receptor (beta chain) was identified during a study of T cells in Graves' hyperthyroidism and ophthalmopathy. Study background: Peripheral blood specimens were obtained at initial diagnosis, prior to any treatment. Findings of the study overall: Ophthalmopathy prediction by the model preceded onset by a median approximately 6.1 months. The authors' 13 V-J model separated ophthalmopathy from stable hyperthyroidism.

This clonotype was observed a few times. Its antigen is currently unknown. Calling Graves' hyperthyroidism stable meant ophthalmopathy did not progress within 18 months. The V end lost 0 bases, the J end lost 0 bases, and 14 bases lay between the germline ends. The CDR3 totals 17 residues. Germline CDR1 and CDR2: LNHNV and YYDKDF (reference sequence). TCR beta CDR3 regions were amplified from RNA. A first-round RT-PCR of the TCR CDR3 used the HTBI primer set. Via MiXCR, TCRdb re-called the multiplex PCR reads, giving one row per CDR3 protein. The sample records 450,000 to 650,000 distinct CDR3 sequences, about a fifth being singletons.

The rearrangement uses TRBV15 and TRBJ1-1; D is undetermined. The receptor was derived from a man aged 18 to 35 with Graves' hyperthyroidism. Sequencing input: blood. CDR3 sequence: CATSRDSGDLLNTEAFF. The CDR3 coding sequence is TGTGCCACCAGCAGAGATTCAGGTGACCTTTTGAACACTGAAGCTTTCTTT.